What follows are 18 T cell receptor beta chains derived from one specimen sequenced in a study of shared clonotypes between healthy human individuals. Profiled with immunoSEQ multiplex PCR; TCRdb holds only in-frame clones, not every one. The table has roughly 500,000 clones, roughly 80% seen once; the top ten hold approximately 12%. The sample comprised PBMCs. Source of these receptors: a woman aged 40 to 49 in good health. Some clones in this sample may be carry-over from other donors' samples.

A note on this clone: A far more abundant clone sits one base away, making this likely a read error. This sequence joins TRBV5-8 and TRBJ2-7; 13 bases are shared with TRBD2. The CDR3 runs to 15 residues. CDR1 SGHTS and CDR2 YDEGEE come from the germline V gene. The CDR3 here is CSSSLGLAGVSEQYF. CDR3 DNA sequence: TGTTCCAGCAGCCTCGGACTAGCGGGAGTGAGCGAGCAGTACTTC.

The chain uses TRBV29-1 and TRBJ1-4; 7 nucleotides agree with TRBD1. The CDR3 runs to 15 residues. CDR1 and CDR2 (germline): SQVTM, ANQGSEA. J gave up 5 bases and V 5 bases, and 11 bases lay outside the gene matches. CDR3 region: CSVRLTDRENEKLFF. The CDR3 coding sequence is TGCAGCGTTCGTTTAACAGACAGGGAGAATGAAAAACTGTTTTTT.

This clone came up once. This sequence joins TRBV18 and TRBJ2-7, with 14 bases fitting TRBD2. Germline V gene lookup returns CDR1 KGHSH and CDR2 LQKENI. The CDR3 consists of 15 residues. With 2 bases clipped from V and 7 bases from J, the junction kept 4 bases outside the gene matches. The CDR3 nucleotides are TGTGCCAGCTCACCAGGACTAGCGGGAGGTGGTGAGCAGTACTTC. Its protein product is CASSPGLAGGGEQYF.

The chain joins TRBV5-6 to TRBJ2-3, with 13 bases aligning to TRBD2. Germline V gene sequence: CDR1 SGHDT, CDR2 YYEEEE. The trim removed 4 bases at V and 4 bases at J, leaving 12 bases unmatched. The CDR3 consists of 18 residues. CDR3 nucleotides: TGTGCCAGCAGCGATTTGGGACTAGCGGGAAGGTCGTCAGATACGCAGTATTTT. Its translation is CASSDLGLAGRSSDTQYF.

The gene calls are TRBV6-1 and TRBJ2-1; maybe TRBD2 (6 bases). V shed 3 bases and J shed 11 bases, with 26 bases lying between them. The CDR3 runs to 17 residues. Germline V gene lookup returns CDR1 MNHNS and CDR2 SASEGT. The CDR3 DNA sequence: TGTGCCAGCAGTGACAGGCTGGGGGGTGGCGGGATTCTCCAGCAGTTCTTC. Its translation: CASSDRLGGGGILQQFF.

The chain couples TRBV4-3 to TRBJ1-2; 11 bases line up with TRBD1. V dropped 4 bases and J dropped 1; count of bases not matched to a gene: 5. The V gene's germline CDR1 is LGHNA and CDR2 YSLEER. The CDR3 extends over 16 amino acids. CDR3 sequence reads: CASSRWTGGFNYGYTF. CDR3 coding DNA: TGCGCCAGCAGCCGGTGGACAGGGGGCTTTAACTATGGCTACACCTTC.

This clone was seen more than once but under ten times. The chain is built from TRBV5-8 and TRBJ2-1, with D uncertain. There are 15 residues in the CDR3. The V end lost 0 bases, the J end lost 2 bases, and 9 bases lay between the germline ends. Germline V gives CDR1 SGHTS, CDR2 YDEGEE. The CDR3 sequence is CASSLGTGTYNEQFF. For the CDR3, the DNA is TGTGCCAGCAGCTTGGGGACGGGTACCTACAATGAGCAGTTCTTC.

Only one count was recorded for this clone. CDR3: CASSQDAAGYTEAFF. The DNA for the CDR3 is TGTGCCAGCAGCCAAGATGCCGCGGGGTACACTGAAGCTTTCTTT. This chain links TRBV4-2 with TRBJ1-1; no clear D. The CDR3 has 15 residues. CDR1 is LGHNA, CDR2 YNFKEQ, per germline. Trimming left V 0 bases short and J 3 bases short, with 11 bases between.

Only one count was recorded for this clone. V and J are TRBV19 and TRBJ2-7; 8 bases match TRBD2. CDR3 size: 15 residues. Germline trimming cut 3 bases from V and 4 bases from J; bases unmatched to any gene: 8. Germline CDR1 reads LNHDA; CDR2 reads SQIVND (reference sequence). The CDR3 DNA is TGTGCCAGTAGTATCGAGAGCGGGAGCTCTTACGAGCAGTACTTC. Translated: CASSIESGSSYEQYF. The full variable domain, rest sourced from reference TRBV19 and TRBJ2-7, is DGGITQSPKYLFRKEGQNVTLSCEQNLNHDAMYWYRQDPGQGLRLIYYSQIVNDFQKGDIAEGYSVSREKKESFPLTVTSAQKNPTAFYLCASSIESGSSYEQYFGPGTRLTVT.

The rearrangement links TRBV6-5 to TRBJ2-1; the D is unclear. Germline CDR1 MNHEY, CDR2 SVGAGI. Deletions cut 0 bases from V and 9 bases from J, with 9 bases between. The CDR3 contains 13 residues. As DNA, the CDR3 is TGTGCCAGCAGTTACTCGAGAGAGACTGAGCAGTTCTTC. This translates into CASSYSRETEQFF.

This chain uses TRBV7-2 with TRBJ2-7, with a weak D call TRBD2 (7 bases). Germline lookup yields CDR1 SGHTA and CDR2 FQGNSA. CDR3 size: 14 residues. V was pared by 5 bases and J by 0 bases, with 11 bases between. CDR3 protein: CASSDRGGSYEQYF. CDR3 sequence (DNA): TGTGCCAGCAGCGATAGGGGGGGCTCCTACGAGCAGTACTTC.

In regard to this clone: A far larger clone differs by one base, so this is likely a read error. The rearrangement links TRBV29-1 to TRBJ1-1, with D uncertain. The CDR3 length is 13 residues. Germline CDR1 SQVTM, CDR2 ANQGSEA. Trimming left V 4 bases short and J 4 bases short, with 13 bases between. Here the CDR3 DNA reads TGCAGCGTTGCATTTGGTCTGAGCACTGAAGCTTTCTTT. Its protein product is CSVAFGLSTEAFF.

CDR3 residues: CASSPDRNYGYTF. CDR3 in DNA: TGTGCCAGCAGCCCCGACAGGAACTATGGCTACACCTTC. The rearrangement joins TRBV9 to TRBJ1-2; D possibly corresponds to TRBD1 (6 bases). Germline loops: CDR1 SGDLS, CDR2 YYNGEE. V was pared by 4 bases and J by 2 bases, with 9 bases between. This CDR3 has 13 amino acids.

The chain combines TRBV20-1 with TRBJ1-5; D not resolved. The germline V gene encodes CDR1 DFQATT and CDR2 SNEGSKA (reference sequence). V gave up 4 bases and J gave up 4 bases, with 5 bases separating them. The CDR3 has 11 residues. CDR3 in amino acids: CSATSNQPQHF. The CDR3 DNA sequence: TGCAGTGCTACATCTAATCAGCCCCAGCATTTT.

The chain links TRBV2 to TRBJ2-3; 15 positions match TRBD2. The ends lost 6 bases at V and 6 bases at J; junction bases unmatched: 4. The germline V gene encodes CDR1 SNHLY and CDR2 FYNNEI. The CDR3 contains 15 residues. CDR3 sequence reads: CASSGTSGRRDTQYF. The DNA for the CDR3 is TGTGCCAGCAGCGGGACTAGCGGGAGGAGGGATACGCAGTATTTT.

CDR3 DNA: TGTGCCAGCAGTGGGTCAGATTCCTACAATGAGCAGTTCTTC. Its translation is CASSGSDSYNEQFF. This chain connects TRBV6-1 to TRBJ2-1; no reliable D call. Trimming cost V 4 bases and J 1 base, with 8 bases left between them. Germline lookup yields CDR1 MNHNS and CDR2 SASEGT. The CDR3 runs 14 residues.

This clone was counted between two and nine times. This chain connects TRBV5-6 to TRBJ2-7, with D perhaps TRBD1 (6 bases). The germline V gene has CDR1 SGHDT and CDR2 YYEEEE. This CDR3 comprises 15 residues. V was pared by 3 bases and J by 7 bases, with 20 bases between. The CDR3 loop reads CASSWSDRRLGEQYF. The CDR3 DNA sequence: TGTGCCAGCAGCTGGAGTGACAGGCGCCTCGGGGAGCAGTACTTC.

With respect to this clone: A far larger clone is one base from this, pointing to a likely read error. The sample contains more than one DNA sequence encoding this CDR3. The chain recombines TRBV7-6 with TRBJ1-1; 8 bases are shared with TRBD1. The CDR3 is 19 amino acids. Germline V gives CDR1 SGHVS, CDR2 FNYEAQ. Losses at the gene ends were 4 bases for V and 5 bases for J; bases not matched to a gene: 21. In DNA, the CDR3 is TGTGCCAGCAGCTCCAATACAGGGACAGGTGTCGGGAAGAATACTGAAGCTTTCTTT. Encoded protein: CASSSNTGTGVGKNTEAFF.